The 16 T cell receptor beta chains below all came from one sample that was sequenced in a study of T cell responses to AZD1222 COVID-19 vaccine. Data came from immunoSEQ multiplex PCR; TCRdb stores just in-frame clones and leaves some out. This sample has 180,000 or so clones, with 80% to 95% found just once. This specimen was peripheral blood, taken 28 days after the second AZD1222 dose. These TCRs come from an adult who received the AZD1222 COVID-19 vaccine.

This chain links TRBV7-2 with TRBJ1-5; D is perhaps TRBD1 (6 bases). CDR1 is SGHTA and CDR2 is FQGNSA in the germline V gene. This CDR3 contains 19 residues. V lost 5 bases and J 5 bases, leaving 28 bases between the germline ends. Here the CDR3 reads CASSPRGVPTGRRDQPQHF. The DNA for the CDR3 is TGTGCCAGCAGCCCACGAGGGGTGCCCACAGGGAGGAGGGATCAGCCCCAGCATTTT.

The rearrangement links TRBV10-3 to TRBJ1-5; no clear D gene. CDR1 ENHRY and CDR2 SYGVKD come from the germline V gene. This CDR3 is built from 13 residues. Trimming shortened V by 10 bases and J by 3 bases, and 13 bases separated the two germline ends. Here the CDR3 reads CATTQNSNQPQHF. DNA for the CDR3: TGTGCCACCACACAGAATTCCAATCAGCCCCAGCATTTT.

The V and J genes are TRBV7-9 and TRBJ2-2; 8 nucleotides align to TRBD1. Trimming at V came to 3 bases and at J to 6 bases, leaving 12 bases not matched to a gene. Germline V gene data show CDR1 as SEHNR and CDR2 as FQNEAQ (reference sequence). The CDR3 consists of 17 residues. CDR3 bases: TGTGCCAGCAGCTTTGGAGTCGGACAGGGCAAAGCCGGGGAGCTGTTTTTT. Protein product: CASSFGVGQGKAGELFF.

Only one count was recorded for this clone. The chain is built from TRBV18 and TRBJ1-4; D is ambiguous. Germline CDR1 KGHSH, CDR2 LQKENI. The CDR3 contains 13 residues. V lost 1 base and J 3 bases, leaving 3 bases between the germline ends. CDR3 bases: TGTGCCAGCTCACCACGGGCTAATGAAAAACTGTTTTTT. Its protein product is CASSPRANEKLFF.

DNA for the CDR3: TGTGCCAGCAGCTTACTAGCGGGGGGGCCCGTCAATGAGCAGTTCTTC. Protein: CASSLLAGGPVNEQFF. The chain recombines TRBV7-3 with TRBJ2-1, with 12 bases identical to TRBD2. J gave up 6 bases and V 2 bases, and 5 bases lay outside the gene matches. There are 16 residues in the CDR3. Germline CDR1 SGHTA, CDR2 FQGTGA. Together with reference TRBV7-3 and TRBJ2-1, the CDR3 gives the full variable domain: GAGVSQTPSNKVTEKGKYVELRCDPISGHTALYWYRQSLGQGPEFLIYFQGTGAADDSGLPNDRFFAVRPEGSVSTLKIQRTERGDSAVYLCASSLLAGGPVNEQFFGPGTRLTVL.

This chain uses TRBV19 with TRBJ2-7, with D tentatively TRBD1 (6 bases). V was clipped by 6 bases and J by 0 bases, with 12 bases between them. The CDR3 runs 14 residues. The germline CDR1 and CDR2 sequences are LNHDA and SQIVND (reference sequence). CDR3 residues: CASRSGQSSYEQYF. The DNA for the CDR3 is TGTGCCAGTAGATCCGGACAGAGCTCCTACGAGCAGTACTTC.

V gene TRBV7-8 combines with J gene TRBJ2-7; TRBD1 aligns across 9 bases. From germline, CDR1 is SGHVS and CDR2 FQNEAQ. Trimming took 6 bases from V and 6 from J; bases not matched to a gene: 6. CDR3 size: 13 residues. The CDR3 bases are TGTGCCAGCAGACGGACAGGGGCGGGCGAGCAGTACTTC. Protein product: CASRRTGAGEQYF.

The V gene is TRBV18, the J gene TRBJ2-7; perhaps TRBD1 as D (6 bases). Trimming took 3 bases from V and 0 from J, leaving 12 bases between them. The CDR3 consists of 15 residues. CDR1 KGHSH and CDR2 LQKENI come from the germline V gene. The CDR3 DNA is TGTGCCAGCTCACCTCAACAGGGCCGCTCCTACGAGCAGTACTTC. This codes for CASSPQQGRSYEQYF.

This chain links TRBV12-5 with TRBJ1-2; D perhaps matches TRBD1 (5 bases). Trimming stripped 0 bases from V and 2 bases from J, with 13 bases between. This CDR3 contains 16 residues. CDR1 is LGHNT, CDR2 FRNRAP, per germline. Here the CDR3 reads CASGLVVGRDNYGYTF. Written as DNA, the CDR3 is TGTGCTAGTGGTTTGGTAGTAGGCCGGGACAACTATGGCTACACCTTC.

This clone has just one count. This chain joins TRBV2 and TRBJ2-7; D is possibly TRBD1 or TRBD2 (5 bases each). Trimming removed 0 bases from V and 12 bases from J, with 9 bases in between. The germline CDR1 and CDR2 sequences are SNHLY and FYNNEI. The CDR3 has 11 amino acids. In nucleotides, the CDR3 is TGTGCCAGCAGTGAAGCGGGACGGGCGTACTTC. It translates to CASSEAGRAYF.

V usage is TRBV4-3 and J usage is TRBJ1-1; the D is unclear. The CDR3 sequence is 13 residues long. Trimming pared 0 bases from V and 0 bases from J, leaving 2 bases between. Germline CDR1 LGHNA, CDR2 YSLEER. The CDR3 sequence: CASSQELNTEAFF. The DNA for the CDR3 is TGCGCCAGCAGCCAAGAATTGAACACTGAAGCTTTCTTT.

This sequence joins TRBV3-1 (or the pseudogene TRBV3-2) and TRBJ2-5; D tentatively fits TRBD1 or TRBD2 (6 bases each). The CDR3 has 14 amino acids. Germline lookup yields CDR1 LGHDT and CDR2 YNNKEL (reference sequence). Deletions cut 4 bases from V and 4 bases from J, with 13 bases between. The CDR3 protein is CASSPRGQRETQYF. CDR3 DNA: TGTGCCAGCAGCCCCCGGGGGCAGAGAGAGACCCAGTACTTC.

The V and J genes are TRBV29-1 and TRBJ1-1; D is unclear. The V end lost 3 bases, the J end lost 0 bases, and 11 bases lay between the germline ends. The CDR3 spans 14 residues. Germline CDR1 is SQVTM and CDR2 is ANQGSEA. CDR3 DNA sequence: TGCAGCGTTGATAAGGGCAGCTTGAACACTGAAGCTTTCTTT. Its translation is CSVDKGSLNTEAFF.

The chain uses TRBV3-1 (or the pseudogene TRBV3-2) and TRBJ2-7; D uncertain. V lost 8 bases, J lost 7 bases, and 12 bases lay in between. Germline V gene lookup returns CDR1 LGHDT and CDR2 YNNKEL (reference sequence). The CDR3 loop spans 11 amino acids. Here the CDR3 reads CASCPWVEQYF. CDR3 DNA: TGTGCCAGCTGCCCCTGGGTAGAGCAGTACTTC.

V usage is TRBV3-1 (or the pseudogene TRBV3-2) and J usage is TRBJ1-6, with a weak D call TRBD1 (6 bases). Per germline, CDR1 LGHDT and CDR2 YNNKEL (reference sequence). The CDR3 is 16 amino acids. The ends were cut back, 4 bases at V and 7 bases at J, with 17 bases in the middle. In DNA, the CDR3 is TGTGCCAGCAGCCCAGCGGTGGGGGCCCGCAATTCACCCCTCCACTTT. Protein product: CASSPAVGARNSPLHF.

The chain combines TRBV6-5 with TRBJ2-1; TRBD2 is a possible D gene (6 bases). The CDR3 length is 16 residues. V was cut by 3 bases and J by 3 bases, with 15 bases left in between. CDR1 and CDR2 (germline): MNHEY, SVGAGI. The CDR3 nucleotides read TGTGCCAGCAGTTATACCGGGACTGGAATCTACAATGAGCAGTTCTTC. This codes for CASSYTGTGIYNEQFF.